What follows is one T cell receptor (beta chain) and its context. TCRdb's copy holds only in-frame clones and misses some; the assay was immunoSEQ multiplex PCR. Here the sample spans about 160,000 clones, approximately 80% being singletons. CDR1 is MDHEN, CDR2 SYDVKM, per germline. V lost 6 bases, J lost 0 bases, and 7 bases lay in between. CDR3 length equals 13 residues. These data originate in a study of cytotoxic CD8 clonotypes in ibrutinib-treated CLL. The material sequenced was PBMCs, taken after 12 months of ibrutinib treatment. The TCR was taken from a human donor with chronic lymphocytic leukemia. The chain carries TRBV28 and TRBJ2-3; D ambiguous. This CDR3 is CASRTDSTDTQYF. The DNA for the CDR3 is TGTGCCAGCAGGACGGACAGCACAGATACGCAGTATTTT.